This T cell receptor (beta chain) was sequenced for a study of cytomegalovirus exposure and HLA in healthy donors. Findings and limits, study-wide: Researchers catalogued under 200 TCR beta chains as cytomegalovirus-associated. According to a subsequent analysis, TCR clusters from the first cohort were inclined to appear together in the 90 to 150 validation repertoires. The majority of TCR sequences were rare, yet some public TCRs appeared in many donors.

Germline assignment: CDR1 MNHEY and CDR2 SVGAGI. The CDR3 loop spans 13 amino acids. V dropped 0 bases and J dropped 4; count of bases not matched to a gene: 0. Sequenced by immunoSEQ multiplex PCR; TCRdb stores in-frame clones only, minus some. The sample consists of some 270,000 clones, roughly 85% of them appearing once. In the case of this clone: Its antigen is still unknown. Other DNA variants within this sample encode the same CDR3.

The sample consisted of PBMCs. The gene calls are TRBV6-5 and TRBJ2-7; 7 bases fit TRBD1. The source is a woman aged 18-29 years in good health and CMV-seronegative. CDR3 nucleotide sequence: TGTGCCAGCAGTTACTCACAGGGGTACGAGCAGTACTTC. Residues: CASSYSQGYEQYF.